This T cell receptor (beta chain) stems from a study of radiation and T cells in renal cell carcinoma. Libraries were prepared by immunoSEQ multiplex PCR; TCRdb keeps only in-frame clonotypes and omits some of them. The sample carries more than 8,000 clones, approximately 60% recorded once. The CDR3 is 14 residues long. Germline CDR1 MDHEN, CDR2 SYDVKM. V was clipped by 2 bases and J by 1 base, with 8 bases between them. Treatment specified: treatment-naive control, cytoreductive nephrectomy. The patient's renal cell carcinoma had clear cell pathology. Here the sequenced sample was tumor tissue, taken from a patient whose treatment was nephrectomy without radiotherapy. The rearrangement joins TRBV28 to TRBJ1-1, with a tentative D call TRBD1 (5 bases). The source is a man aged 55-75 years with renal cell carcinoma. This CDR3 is CASSLPGGNTEAFF. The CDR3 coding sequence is TGTGCCAGCAGTTTACCCGGGGGGAACACTGAAGCTTTCTTT.